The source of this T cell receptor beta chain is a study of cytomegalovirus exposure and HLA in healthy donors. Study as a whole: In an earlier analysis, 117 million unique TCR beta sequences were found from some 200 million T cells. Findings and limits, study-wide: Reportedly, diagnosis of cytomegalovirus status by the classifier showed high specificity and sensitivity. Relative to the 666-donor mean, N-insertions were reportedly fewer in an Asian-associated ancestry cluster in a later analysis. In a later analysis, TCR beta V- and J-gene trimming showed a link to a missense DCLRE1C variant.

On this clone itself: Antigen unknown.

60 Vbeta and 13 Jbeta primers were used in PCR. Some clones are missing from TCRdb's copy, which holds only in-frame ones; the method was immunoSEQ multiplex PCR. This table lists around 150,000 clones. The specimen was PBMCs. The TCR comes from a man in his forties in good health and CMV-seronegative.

CDR3 residues: CASSLGTGWNSPLHF. The CDR3 region has the DNA TGTGCCAGCAGCTTGGGGACAGGATGGAATTCACCCCTCCACTTT. The V gene is TRBV5-4, the J gene TRBJ1-6, with 7 bases fitting TRBD1. This CDR3 is built from 15 residues. CDR1 SGHNT and CDR2 YYREEE come from the germline V gene (reference sequence). The ends lost 0 bases at V and 7 bases at J; junction bases unmatched: 4.